The T cell receptor (beta chain) under discussion was sequenced for a study of OX40 agonist ivuxolimab in advanced cancers. The wider study: Patients were dosed with the agonistic anti-OX40 (CD134) antibody ivuxolimab. Dose-escalation patients suffered from hepatocellular carcinoma, melanoma, renal cell or head and neck cancer.

As to this clone: Antigen: not known.

Some clones are missing from TCRdb's copy, which holds only in-frame ones; the method was immunoSEQ multiplex PCR. The sample shows some 14,000 clones, 82% of them seen only once. Germline CDR1 and CDR2: SGHRS and YFSETQ. The trim removed 4 bases at V and 2 bases at J, leaving 9 bases unmatched. The CDR3 loop spans 16 amino acids. Points from the study as a whole: More expanded clones were found, on average, in CD8+ than in CD4+ T cells.

The sequence was obtained from an adult with an advanced solid tumor such as melanoma, head and neck, liver or kidney cancer. The specimen comprised CD4+ or CD8+ T cells sorted from blood, sampled in a trial of the OX40 agonist ivuxolimab. The V gene is TRBV5-1, the J gene TRBJ2-7; 10 bases are shared with TRBD1. The CDR3 DNA follows: TGCGCCAGCAGCACCGGGACAGGGGATCGTACCTACGAGCAGTACTTC. This codes for CASSTGTGDRTYEQYF.